The 18 T cell receptor beta chains below all came from one sample that was sequenced in a study of T-cell reconstitution after alpha-beta-depleted transplantation in children. Unique molecular identifiers featured in how the TCRbeta library was prepared. TCRdb redid the calling of the PCR reads with MiXCR, one entry per CDR3 protein. Of about 500,000 distinct CDR3 sequences in the sample, around a third were seen once. The source material was PBMCs from the stem cell graft donor, sampled from the stem cell graft. These receptors were taken from a human donor who donated a stem cell graft to a child with aplastic anemia.

This clonotype occurred a few times. V usage is TRBV7-6 and J usage is TRBJ1-5; D remains unclear. The CDR3 length is 14 residues. Trimming removed 5 bases at V and 7 bases at J, with 15 bases between. Germline loops: CDR1 SGHVS, CDR2 FNYEAQ. CDR3 in amino acids: CASSEDPGGQPQHF. The CDR3 region has the DNA TGTGCCAGCAGCGAAGATCCGGGAGGCCAGCCCCAGCATTTT.

The chain links TRBV12-3 or TRBV12-4 to TRBJ1-4; weak D call: TRBD1 (6 bases). This CDR3 spans 13 amino acids. Trimming stripped 3 bases from V and 8 bases from J, with 10 bases between. The DNA for the CDR3 is TGTGCCAGCAGTTTCGGGGGCGGGGAAAAACTGTTTTTT. Protein: CASSFGGGEKLFF.

CDR3 nucleotide sequence: TGTGCCAGCAGCGGTACCGGGGGAACTGCTGAAGCTTTCTTT. This gives the protein CASSGTGGTAEAFF. V and J are TRBV12-3 or TRBV12-4 and TRBJ1-1; TRBD1 is a possible D gene (5 bases). V lost 6 bases and J lost 6, with 17 bases in between. The CDR3 is 14 amino acids.

The rearrangement links TRBV15 to TRBJ1-5; TRBD1 is a possible D gene (6 bases). The CDR3 contains 15 residues. Germline lookup yields CDR1 LNHNV and CDR2 YYDKDF (reference sequence). Trimming pared 1 base from V and 2 bases from J, leaving 9 bases between. The CDR3 DNA sequence: TGTGCCACCAGCAGAGGGACAGTCCGCAATCAGCCCCAGCATTTT. Amino acid sequence: CATSRGTVRNQPQHF.

This clonotype was observed a handful of times. The chain links TRBV20-1 to TRBJ1-5, with 7 bases fitting TRBD1. CDR1 is DFQATT, CDR2 SNEGSKA, per germline (reference sequence). The trim removed 5 bases at V and 4 bases at J, leaving 5 bases unmatched. The CDR3 spans 13 residues. As DNA, the CDR3 is TGCAGTGCTGAGACAGGGTTTAATCAGCCCCAGCATTTT. It encodes CSAETGFNQPQHF.

Regarding this clonotype: One junction end disagrees with the germline gene, perhaps due to a read error. This rearrangement joins TRBV20-1 to TRBJ2-5; D remains ambiguous. CDR3 length: 15 amino acids. The germline gives CDR1 DFQATT, CDR2 SNEGSKA (reference sequence). The CDR3 nucleotides read TGCTGTGCTAGAGATTGGGCAGAGTTTCAAGGGACCCAGTACTTC. The encoded protein is CCARDWAEFQGTQYF.

The chain recombines TRBV20-1 with TRBJ2-5; 14 nucleotides match TRBD2. The CDR3 totals 14 residues. With V trimmed by 6 bases and J by 5 bases, 5 bases remained unmatched. The germline V gene has CDR1 DFQATT and CDR2 SNEGSKA (reference sequence). CDR3 sequence: CSARTSGRTETQYF. DNA of the CDR3: TGCAGTGCAAGGACTAGCGGGAGGACCGAGACCCAGTACTTC.

This rearrangement joins TRBV20-1 to TRBJ2-3; no reliable D call. Trimming left V 5 bases short and J 4 bases short, with 13 bases between. The CDR3 contains 13 residues. Looked up from germline, CDR1 is DFQATT and CDR2 is SNEGSKA (reference sequence). The CDR3 DNA is TGCAGTGCTCCTCCCCTCATACCAGATACGCAGTATTTT. Translation gives CSAPPLIPDTQYF.

The chain joins TRBV6-1 to TRBJ1-2; D remains unclear. Germline-derived CDR1 and CDR2 are MNHNS and SASEGT. The CDR3 is made up of 12 amino acids. Trimming cost V 3 bases and J 3 bases, with 5 bases left between them. The CDR3 loop reads CASSESDYGYTF. The DNA for the CDR3 is TGTGCCAGCAGTGAGTCCGACTATGGCTACACCTTC.

For the CDR3, the DNA is TGCAGCGCGGAGACTAGCGGGAGGTACTCCTACGAGCAGTACGTC. Residues: CSAETSGRYSYEQYV. The rearrangement joins TRBV29-1 to TRBJ2-7; 13 nucleotides line up with TRBD2. Germline V lookup: CDR1 SQVTM, CDR2 ANQGSEA. Trimming removed 7 bases from V and 0 bases from J; junction bases left unmatched: 6. The CDR3 has 15 amino acids.

This rearrangement joins TRBV4-1 to TRBJ2-2; either TRBD1 or TRBD2 may supply D (5 bases each). The CDR3 is made up of 16 amino acids. V lost 1 base to trimming and J lost 2 bases, with 11 bases between them. The germline gives CDR1 MGHRA, CDR2 YSYEKL. CDR3 region: CASSQAGQLNTGELFF. In nucleotides, the CDR3 is TGCGCCAGCAGCCAAGCGGGGCAGCTAAACACCGGGGAGCTGTTTTTT.

There are a few counts of this clonotype. V and J are TRBV6-5 and TRBJ2-7, with D tentatively TRBD1 (7 bases). V was cut by 4 bases and J by 4 bases, with 17 bases left in between. Germline CDR1 reads MNHEY; CDR2 reads SVGAGI. The CDR3 runs 15 residues. The CDR3 protein is CASSSAGGTAYEQYF. The CDR3, as DNA: TGTGCCAGCAGTTCCGCCGGCGGGACAGCATACGAGCAGTACTTC.

This clonotype has only a few counts. This chain joins TRBV29-1 and TRBJ2-1; D not certain. Germline-derived CDR1 and CDR2 are SQVTM and ANQGSEA. The CDR3 spans 13 residues. The V and J ends lost 7 bases and 0 bases respectively, with 10 bases between them. The CDR3 protein is CSGSTGSYNEQFF. CDR3 in DNA: TGCAGCGGTTCGACCGGCTCCTACAATGAGCAGTTCTTC.

CDR3 sequence: CSVGEARRPDTQYF. The CDR3 region has the DNA TGCAGCGTCGGGGAGGCACGACGGCCAGATACGCAGTATTTT. V usage is TRBV29-1 and J usage is TRBJ2-3; tentative D call: TRBD2 (6 bases). This CDR3 is built from 14 residues. The V and J ends lost 6 bases and 4 bases respectively, with 17 bases between them. Germline V CDR1 and CDR2: SQVTM, ANQGSEA.

The J gene is TRBJ1-6, the V gene TRBV5-5; D might be TRBD1 (5 bases). Per germline, CDR1 SGHKS and CDR2 YYEKEE (reference sequence). Trimming stripped 3 bases from V and 0 bases from J, with 10 bases between. The CDR3 contains 16 residues. Here the CDR3 reads CASSWGRSSYNSPLHF. CDR3 in DNA: TGTGCCAGCAGCTGGGGCAGGAGCTCCTATAATTCACCCCTCCACTTT.

The rearrangement links TRBV28 to TRBJ1-2, with D hard to call. Trimming removed 5 bases from V and 8 bases from J, with 15 bases in between. CDR3 size: 13 residues. Germline V CDR1 and CDR2: MDHEN, SYDVKM. The CDR3 DNA reads as TGTGCCAGCAGTCTTTACGGACCCGGAGGCTACACCTTC. Translated: CASSLYGPGGYTF.

This clonotype has just a few counts. V is TRBV3-1 and J is TRBJ1-1, with unresolved D. V was pared by 1 base and J by 6 bases, with 6 bases between. The CDR3 loop spans 12 amino acids. Germline V gene sequence: CDR1 LGHDT, CDR2 YNNKEL (reference sequence). The CDR3 reads CASSQARSEAFF. DNA for the CDR3: TGTGCCAGCAGCCAAGCTAGGTCTGAAGCTTTCTTT.

V usage is TRBV5-1 and J usage is TRBJ2-3; D is unclear. This CDR3 is 14 amino acids long. From germline, CDR1 is SGHRS and CDR2 YFSETQ. The V and J ends lost 2 bases and 2 bases respectively, with 9 bases between them. CDR3 residues: CASSFSENTDTQYF. The CDR3 DNA reads as TGCGCCAGCAGCTTCTCGGAGAACACAGATACGCAGTATTTT.